The 23 T cell receptor beta chains below come from one sample, sequenced in a study of regulatory T cells in long-lasting Graves disease. As to time point: persistent/refractory GD, antithyroid drugs over 5 years with positive TRAb. From PBMCs, RNA was extracted and then used to make the TCR library. HTBI primers from iRepertoire and Arm-PCR of CDR3 regions yielded the TCR beta libraries. MiXCR was run by TCRdb on the multiplex PCR reads, yielding one entry per CDR3 protein. The data show some 470,000 distinct CDR3 sequences, 20% to 25% seen once. The sample in question was peripheral blood mononuclear cells (PBMCs), obtained when the disease was refractory, from a patient treated with antithyroid drugs. The receptors derive from a female donor with Graves disease.

This clonotype appeared a single time. This rearrangement joins TRBV29-1 to TRBJ1-2; the D is unclear. V gave up 0 bases and J gave up 11 bases, with 13 bases separating them. CDR1 and CDR2 from the germline V gene are SQVTM and ANQGSEA. The CDR3 covers 12 residues. The CDR3 DNA reads as TGCAGCGTTGAAGATCTTGCGCGAGAATACACCTTC. This translates into CSVEDLAREYTF.

In its sample, this clonotype was seen a few times. The chain uses TRBV29-1 and TRBJ2-5; 9 nucleotides agree with TRBD1. This CDR3 spans 15 amino acids. The ends lost 3 bases at V and 7 bases at J; junction bases unmatched: 12. CDR1 is SQVTM and CDR2 is ANQGSEA in the germline V gene. The CDR3 is CSVDHRDRVPGTQYF. For the CDR3, the DNA is TGCAGCGTTGATCACCGGGACAGGGTCCCTGGGACCCAGTACTTC.

This clonotype showed up many times. V and J are TRBV28 and TRBJ1-5; 9 bases map to TRBD1. Germline loops: CDR1 MDHEN, CDR2 SYDVKM. CDR3 length equals 18 residues. J lost 4 bases, V lost 6 bases, and 16 bases had no gene match. Written as DNA, the CDR3 is TGTGCCAGCAGGAACCGGGACAGGGAGTTGTTGGGGAATCAGCCCCAGCATTTT. This translates into CASRNRDRELLGNQPQHF.

On this clonotype: A much larger clone differs from this one at a single base, so this may be a read error. This chain joins TRBV28 and TRBJ2-5; perhaps TRBD1 as D (6 bases). This CDR3 is 13 amino acids long. Germline V CDR1 and CDR2: MDHEN, SYDVKM. The CDR3 is CASSQDRQEPQYF. The CDR3 nucleotides are TGTGCCAGCAGCCAGGACAGACAAGAGCCCCAGTACTTC.

The table lists this clonotype with a few counts. J is TRBJ2-7 and V is TRBV5-1; either TRBD1 or TRBD2 may fit D (5 bases each). Trimming cost V 3 bases and J 4 bases, with 20 bases left between them. Germline V gene data show CDR1 as SGHRS and CDR2 as YFSETQ. CDR3 size: 16 residues. The CDR3 protein is CASSWGISFAPYEQYF. CDR3 in DNA: TGCGCCAGCAGCTGGGGGATAAGCTTCGCCCCTTACGAGCAGTACTTC.

This clonotype was found many times. The chain links TRBV6-2 or TRBV6-3 to TRBJ1-2, with 7 bases that match TRBD1. The CDR3 consists of 16 residues. Germline V lookup: CDR1 MNHEY, CDR2 SVGEGT. J lost 2 bases, V lost 4 bases, and 10 bases had no gene match. CDR3 region: CASSSRQGGNNYGYTF. CDR3 sequence (DNA): TGTGCCAGCAGTTCCAGACAGGGAGGTAACAACTATGGCTACACCTTC.

The count of this clonotype is one. The rearrangement links TRBV15 to TRBJ2-7; D is unresolved. CDR1 and CDR2 from the germline V gene are LNHNV and YYDKDF (reference sequence). V dropped 2 bases and J dropped 5 bases, with 10 bases sitting between them. The CDR3 is 13 amino acids. This CDR3 reads CATSRSYRDEQYF. In nucleotides, the CDR3 is TGTGCCACCAGCAGATCGTATCGGGACGAGCAGTACTTC.

In this sample, this clonotype turned up many times. The chain carries TRBV2 and TRBJ1-4; 10 positions match TRBD1. The CDR3 sequence is 21 residues long. Germline lookup yields CDR1 SNHLY and CDR2 FYNNEI. The V segment lost 6 bases and the J segment 2 bases; nucleotides outside the gene matches: 21. This CDR3 is CASSLTRGQGDPLTTNEKLFF. The CDR3 bases are TGTGCCAGCAGCCTAACTCGTGGACAGGGGGACCCTCTTACTACTAATGAAAAACTGTTTTTT.

The table lists this clonotype with a few counts. V is TRBV7-3 and J is TRBJ2-7; D is uncertain. CDR3 length: 15 amino acids. Trimming removed 1 base from V and 2 bases from J, with 12 bases in between. CDR1 is SGHTA and CDR2 is FQGTGA in the germline V gene. As DNA, the CDR3 is TGTGCCAGCAGCTTAATGCAGCCAACGCCCTACGAGCAGTACTTC. This translates into CASSLMQPTPYEQYF.

In its sample, this clonotype was seen once. A much larger clone lies a single base off, so this may be a read error. V usage is TRBV6-1 and J usage is TRBJ1-5; D may be TRBD1 (6 bases). The germline V gene has CDR1 MNHNS and CDR2 SASEGT. Deletions cut 1 base from V and 5 bases from J, with 18 bases between. The CDR3 contains 17 residues. CDR3 residues: CASSEGGIGQLDQPQHF. The CDR3 DNA follows: TGTGCCAGCAGTGAAGGGGGGATAGGACAGCTTGATCAGCCCCAGCATTTT.

A word on this clonotype: A much larger clone lies a single base off, so this may be a read error. The chain combines TRBV6-1 with TRBJ1-5, with TRBD1 as a possible D gene (5 bases). Germline V gene data show CDR1 as MNHNS and CDR2 as SASEGT. The CDR3 runs 16 residues. Deletions cut 6 bases from V and 1 base from J, with 16 bases between. This CDR3 reads CASRGADLNSNQPQHF. In nucleotides, the CDR3 is TGTGCCAGCAGAGGGGCGGACTTAAACAGCAATCAGCCCCAGCATTTT.

The chain employs TRBV12-3 or TRBV12-4 and TRBJ2-1; TRBD2 matches 8 bases. CDR3 length equals 15 residues. V dropped 4 bases and J dropped 4; count of bases not matched to a gene: 6. The CDR3 here is CASSWASGQYNEQFF. The CDR3 coding sequence is TGTGCCAGCAGTTGGGCTAGCGGGCAGTACAATGAGCAGTTCTTC.

This clonotype was observed a handful of times. The gene calls are TRBV7-9 and TRBJ2-2; D unclear. CDR3 length equals 15 residues. Trimming left V 4 bases short and J 1 base short, with 10 bases between. Germline loops: CDR1 SEHNR, CDR2 FQNEAQ (reference sequence). The CDR3 DNA reads as TGTGCCAGCAGCTCATCCACGGGGAACACCGGGGAGCTGTTTTTT. Translation gives CASSSSTGNTGELFF.

This clonotype was counted ten times or more. This CDR3 reads CSARDGGNYGYTF. CDR3 nucleotide sequence: TGCAGTGCTAGAGATGGGGGGAACTATGGCTACACCTTC. The genes are TRBV20-1 and TRBJ1-2; the D gene is possibly TRBD1 (5 bases). The germline CDR1 and CDR2 sequences are DFQATT and SNEGSKA (reference sequence). V dropped 0 bases and J dropped 2 bases, with 7 bases sitting between them. CDR3 size: 13 residues.

This clonotype showed up many times. CDR3 in amino acids: CASSSTTDGRDEKLFF. The CDR3 DNA reads as TGTGCCAGCAGTTCCACCACGGATGGTCGGGATGAAAAACTGTTTTTT. The chain uses TRBV12-3 or TRBV12-4 and TRBJ1-4, with D uncertain. With 4 bases removed from V and 6 bases from J, the gap between germline ends came to 18 bases. This CDR3 comprises 16 residues.

J is TRBJ1-2 and V is TRBV20-1, with TRBD1 matching over 8 bases. The CDR3 sequence is 14 residues long. Per the germline V gene, CDR1 is DFQATT and CDR2 is SNEGSKA (reference sequence). The ends lost 6 bases at V and 5 bases at J; junction bases unmatched: 11. The CDR3 DNA follows: TGCAGTGCCCCGATCGACAGGGGAGGTTATGGCTACACCTTC. This sequence encodes CSAPIDRGGYGYTF.

The chain uses TRBV7-6 and TRBJ1-2; D call uncertain. The CDR3 runs 12 residues. Germline CDR1 is SGHVS and CDR2 is FNYEAQ. Trimming took off 0 bases at V and 13 bases at J, with 12 bases between the two ends. The CDR3 nucleotides are TGTGCCAGCAGCTTAGCGCTGGGAGATTCCACCTTC. This encodes CASSLALGDSTF.

This clonotype was seen ten or more times. The chain combines TRBV19 with TRBJ1-5; D unresolved. Germline loops: CDR1 LNHDA, CDR2 SQIVND (reference sequence). The CDR3 is 13 amino acids. V gave up 5 bases and J gave up 5 bases, with 10 bases separating them. The CDR3 sequence: CASSLGMDQPQHF. The CDR3 region has the DNA TGTGCCAGTAGTTTGGGGATGGATCAGCCCCAGCATTTT. Combining the CDR3 with reference TRBV19 and TRBJ1-5 gives the whole variable domain DGGITQSPKYLFRKEGQNVTLSCEQNLNHDAMYWYRQDPGQGLRLIYYSQIVNDFQKGDIAEGYSVSREKKESFPLTVTSAQKNPTAFYLCASSLGMDQPQHFGDGTRLSIL.

V gene TRBV11-2 combines with J gene TRBJ2-1, with a tentative D call TRBD2 (5 bases). The ends were cut back, 5 bases at V and 5 bases at J, with 16 bases in the middle. This CDR3 comprises 15 residues. The V gene's germline CDR1 is SGHAT and CDR2 FQNNGV. The CDR3 region has the DNA TGTGCCAGCAGCCGAGGGTGGAGCCCAGACAATGAGCAGTTCTTC. Its protein product is CASSRGWSPDNEQFF.

This clonotype was counted only a few times. The chain couples TRBV9 to TRBJ2-5; no firm D call. V was clipped by 4 bases and J by 2 bases, with 9 bases between them. This CDR3 has 13 amino acids. CDR1 is SGDLS, CDR2 YYNGEE, per germline. In nucleotides, the CDR3 is TGTGCCAGCAGCCCGAGCGATCAAGAGACCCAGTACTTC. Its protein product is CASSPSDQETQYF.

The gene calls are TRBV11-2 and TRBJ2-3; TRBD2 aligns across 11 bases. The CDR3 is 17 amino acids. CDR1 and CDR2 (germline): SGHAT, FQNNGV. After removal of 5 bases from V and 0 bases from J, the junction contained 7 bases not matched to a gene. The CDR3 here is CASSPGTSGGSTDTQYF. The CDR3 DNA follows: TGTGCCAGCAGCCCTGGGACTAGCGGAGGTAGCACAGATACGCAGTATTTT.

This clonotype occurred a few times. V gene TRBV28 combines with J gene TRBJ1-4, with TRBD1 matching 9 bases. Germline CDR1 is MDHEN and CDR2 is SYDVKM. V shed 6 bases, J shed 2 bases, and the junction held 10 bases outside the gene matches. The CDR3 consists of 17 residues. In nucleotides, the CDR3 is TGTGCCAGCAGCTCCGGACAGGGGATTGCTACTAATGAAAAACTGTTTTTT. Protein sequence: CASSSGQGIATNEKLFF.

The rearrangement links TRBV20-1 to TRBJ1-5, with D perhaps TRBD1 (6 bases). V was shortened by 0 bases and J by 0 bases, with 9 bases between the two germline ends. The germline CDR1 and CDR2 sequences are DFQATT and SNEGSKA (reference sequence). The CDR3 runs to 15 residues. The CDR3 loop is CSARDNRVSNQPQHF. The CDR3, as DNA: TGCAGTGCTAGAGACAACAGGGTTAGCAATCAGCCCCAGCATTTT.